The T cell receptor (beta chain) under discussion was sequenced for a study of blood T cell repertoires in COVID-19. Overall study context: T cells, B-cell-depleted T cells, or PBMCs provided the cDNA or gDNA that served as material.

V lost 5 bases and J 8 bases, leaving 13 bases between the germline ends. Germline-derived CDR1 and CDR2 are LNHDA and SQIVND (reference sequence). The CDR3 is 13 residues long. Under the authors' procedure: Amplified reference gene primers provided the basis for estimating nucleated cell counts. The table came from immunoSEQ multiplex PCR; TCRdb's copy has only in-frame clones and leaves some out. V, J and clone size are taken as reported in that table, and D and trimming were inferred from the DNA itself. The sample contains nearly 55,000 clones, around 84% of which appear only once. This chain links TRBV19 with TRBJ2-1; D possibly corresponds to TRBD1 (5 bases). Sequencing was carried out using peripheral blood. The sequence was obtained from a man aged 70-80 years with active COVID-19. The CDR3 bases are TGTGCCAGTAGTCTTCAGGGTTCGGATGAGCAGTTCTTC. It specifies CASSLQGSDEQFF.